This T cell receptor (beta chain) was identified in a study of blood T cell repertoires in COVID-19. Measured with immunoSEQ multiplex PCR; TCRdb has only the in-frame clones, and not every one. Found here are about 300,000 clones, 89% of them singletons; the top ten hold 1.5% to 2%. Germline V gene sequence: CDR1 SGHRS, CDR2 YFSETQ. Trimming shortened V by 0 bases and J by 10 bases, and 11 bases separated the two germline ends. This CDR3 has 13 amino acids. This chain connects TRBV5-1 to TRBJ2-1, with a tentative D call TRBD2 (5 bases). The sequence came from a woman between 25 and 40 years old with COVID-19, enrolled during active disease. Sequencing input: peripheral blood. As DNA, the CDR3 is TGCGCCAGCAGCTTGGGCCTAGCAGACGAGCAGTTCTTC. Translating it yields CASSLGLADEQFF.